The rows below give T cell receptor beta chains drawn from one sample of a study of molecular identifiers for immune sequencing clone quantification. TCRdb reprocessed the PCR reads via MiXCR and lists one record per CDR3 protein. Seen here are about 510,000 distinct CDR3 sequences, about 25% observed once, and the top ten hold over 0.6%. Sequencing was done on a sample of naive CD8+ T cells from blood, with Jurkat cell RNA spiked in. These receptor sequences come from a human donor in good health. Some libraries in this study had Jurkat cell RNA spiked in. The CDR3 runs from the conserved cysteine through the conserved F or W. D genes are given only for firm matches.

CASNYGGEQFF	TRBJ2-1	-	TRBV6-2/TRBV6-3
CASSSTIAGGPRDTQYF	TRBJ2-3	TRBD2	TRBV12-3/TRBV12-4
CASGGVGPTGAQYF	TRBJ2-3	-	TRBV12-3/TRBV12-4
CSVEDSGELFF	TRBJ2-2	-	TRBV29-1
CGVVLVGQAQETQYF	TRBJ2-5	-	TRBV29-1
CASSADRGIGTEAFF	TRBJ1-1	TRBD1	TRBV2
CASSIGTRGRSTGELFF	TRBJ2-2	-	TRBV19
CASSGRLAGAYSYEQYF	TRBJ2-7	TRBD2	TRBV14
CASSTQGTQPQHF	TRBJ1-5	-	TRBV19
CASSPRDRGQYF	TRBJ2-4	TRBD1	TRBV28
CSAWSGSRNSYEQYF	TRBJ2-7	-	TRBV20-1
CASSFYGQHEQYF	TRBJ2-7	-	TRBV7-8
CSAIRGGTPSYEQYF	TRBJ2-7	-	TRBV20-1
CASLDSGQETQYF	TRBJ2-5	-	TRBV7-9
CATSREIGTATNSPLHF	TRBJ1-6	TRBD1	TRBV15
CASTDYRTGGNQPQHF	TRBJ1-5	TRBD1	TRBV19